What follows is one TCR beta chain and its context. Antigen specificity is unknown. This CDR3 spans 14 amino acids. Germline-derived CDR1 and CDR2 are SQVTM and ANQGSEA. V was trimmed by 4 bases and J by 1 base, leaving 11 bases between them. These data belong to a study of beta chain features in type 1 diabetes. Study-wide results and caveats: Naive, central memory and Treg TCRB repertoires appeared more alike in patients than in healthy donors. When Type 1 diabetes patients were examined, their TCRB CDR3s proved moderately but significantly shorter in all four CD4+ subsets.

Investigators reverse transcribed all isolated RNA, so they sequenced expressed TCRB transcripts. Sequenced naive, central memory and regulatory T cell samples produced an average of about 3.9 million reads. TCRdb's table, derived via immunoSEQ multiplex PCR, lists solely in-frame clones and lacks some. The top ten clones hold 0.08% to 0.095% of a sample with approximately 240,000 clones, roughly 17% of them seen once. Material: naive CD4+ T cells from blood. J is TRBJ1-5 and V is TRBV29-1; unclear D gene. This sequence originates from a man in his thirties or forties with type 1 diabetes. The CDR3 DNA sequence: TGCAGCGTTGGGGTGGGGAGAAGCAATCAGCCCCAGCATTTT. Amino acid sequence: CSVGVGRSNQPQHF. Together with reference TRBV29-1 and TRBJ1-5, the CDR3 gives the full variable domain: SAVISQKPSRDICQRGTSLTIQCQVDSQVTMMFWYRQQPGQSLTLIATANQGSEATYESGFVIDKFPISRPNLTFSTLTVSNMSPEDSSIYLCSVGVGRSNQPQHFGDGTRLSIL.